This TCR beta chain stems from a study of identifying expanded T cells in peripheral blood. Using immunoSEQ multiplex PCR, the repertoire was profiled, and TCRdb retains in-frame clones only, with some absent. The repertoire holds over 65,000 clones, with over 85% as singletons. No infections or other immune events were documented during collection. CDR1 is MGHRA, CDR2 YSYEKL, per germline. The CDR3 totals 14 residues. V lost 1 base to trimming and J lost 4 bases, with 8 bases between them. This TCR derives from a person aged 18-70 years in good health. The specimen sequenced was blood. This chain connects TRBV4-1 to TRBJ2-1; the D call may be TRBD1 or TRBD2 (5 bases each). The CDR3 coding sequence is TGCGCCAGCAGCCAAGCCGGGGCTTACAATGAGCAGTTCTTC. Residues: CASSQAGAYNEQFF.